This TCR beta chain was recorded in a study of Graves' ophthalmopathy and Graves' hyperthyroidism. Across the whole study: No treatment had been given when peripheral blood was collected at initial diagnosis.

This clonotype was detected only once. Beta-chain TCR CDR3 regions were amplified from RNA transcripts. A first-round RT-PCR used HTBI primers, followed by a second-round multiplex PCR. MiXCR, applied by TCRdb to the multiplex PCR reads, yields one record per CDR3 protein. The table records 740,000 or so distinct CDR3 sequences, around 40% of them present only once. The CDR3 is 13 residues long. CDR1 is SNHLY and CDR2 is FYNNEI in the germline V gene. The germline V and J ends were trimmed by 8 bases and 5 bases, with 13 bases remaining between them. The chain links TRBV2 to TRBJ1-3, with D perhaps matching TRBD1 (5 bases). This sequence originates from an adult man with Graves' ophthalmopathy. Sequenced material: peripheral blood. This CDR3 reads CASRLDRRNTIYF. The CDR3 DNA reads TGTGCCAGCCGTCTTGACAGACGAAACACCATATATTTT.